These T cell receptor beta chains were read from a single sample in a study of tumor-infiltrating lymphocytes in primary liver carcinoma. Each CDR3 protein is one row after TCRdb ran MiXCR on the multiplex PCR reads. The data show around 50,000 distinct CDR3 sequences, around 79% seen once. The sample was liver tumor tissue from sampling region 3. These receptor sequences come from a man aged 35-49 years with primary liver carcinoma and hepatitis B virus infection. The CDR3 runs from the conserved cysteine through the conserved F or W. Fields, in order: clone size, J gene, D gene, V gene, CDR3 DNA, CDR3 protein. D genes are given only for firm matches. For some rows the clone size is stated as once, few or many, or as a class when expanded; others skip it.

size: .
J: TRBJ1-2
D: .
V: TRBV29-1
DNA: TGCAGCGTTGCCCAGGAAGTAGATGGGTACACCTTC
CDR3: CSVAQEVDGYTF

size: .
J: TRBJ2-2
D: .
V: TRBV4-1
DNA: TGCGCCAGCCAAGGACAAGGCGGGGAGCTGTTTTTT
CDR3: CASQGQGGELFF

size: .
J: TRBJ2-7
D: TRBD1
V: TRBV6-2/TRBV6-3
DNA: TGTGCCTGCAGTTCGGGACAGAGCTCCTACGTGCAGTACTTC
CDR3: CACSSGQSSYVQYF

size: many
J: TRBJ1-4
D: TRBD1
V: TRBV7-8
DNA: TGTGCCAGCAGCCAGGGGGGGACTAATGAAAAACTGTTTTTT
CDR3: CASSQGGTNEKLFF

size: few
J: TRBJ1-1
D: TRBD1
V: TRBV2
DNA: TGTGCCAGCAGAGGGGACAGGGTTACTGAAGCTTTCTTT
CDR3: CASRGDRVTEAFF

size: .
J: TRBJ2-1
D: .
V: TRBV13
DNA: TGTGCCAGCAGCTTTGATGTCAATAAGCAGTTCTTC
CDR3: CASSFDVNKQFF

size: .
J: TRBJ2-7
D: TRBD1
V: TRBV29-1
DNA: TGCAGCATCAACAGGGGTGGACGGAACGAGCAGTGCTTC
CDR3: CSINRGGRNEQCF

size: .
J: TRBJ2-7
D: .
V: TRBV11-2
DNA: TGTGCCAGCAGCTTAATTGATACTGCCTACGAACAGTACTTC
CDR3: CASSLIDTAYEQYF

size: .
J: TRBJ2-7
D: TRBD1
V: TRBV6-5
DNA: TGTGCCAATAGTTACTCTGGACAGGGGGGCGAGCAGTATTTC
CDR3: CANSYSGQGGEQYF

size: .
J: TRBJ2-2
D: .
V: TRBV6-1
DNA: TGTGTCAGCAGTGACGGGGTCCAAACGGGAGAGCTGTTTTTT
CDR3: CVSSDGVQTGELFF

size: many
J: TRBJ2-6
D: .
V: TRBV6-1
DNA: TGTGCCAGCAGTGAAGCTAGGACGGAGTGGTCTGGGGCCAACGTCCTGACTTTC
CDR3: CASSEARTEWSGANVLTF

size: .
J: TRBJ2-1
D: .
V: TRBV10-3
DNA: TGTTCCATCAGTGAAGGCAGCCGAGAGCAGTTCTTT
CDR3: CSISEGSREQFF

size: .
J: TRBJ2-3
D: TRBD2
V: TRBV6-1
DNA: TGTGCCAGCAGTCCCCGGACTAGCTGGACGACGGATACGCAGTATTTT
CDR3: CASSPRTSWTTDTQYF

size: .
J: TRBJ1-1
D: .
V: TRBV24-1
DNA: TGTGCCACCAGAGCGGCAAGCTACACTGAAGCTTTCTTT
CDR3: CATRAASYTEAFF

size: once
J: TRBJ1-2
D: .
V: TRBV9
DNA: TGTGCCAGCAGCGAGGAATCGGGCGTTGGCTATGGCTACATCTTC
CDR3: CASSEESGVGYGYIF

size: .
J: TRBJ2-1
D: TRBD2
V: TRBV4-1
DNA: TGCGCCAGCAGTAAGGCGGGAGGATACAATGAGCAGTTCTTC
CDR3: CASSKAGGYNEQFF

size: few
J: TRBJ1-5
D: .
V: TRBV24-1
DNA: TGTGCCACCAGTGATTCTGACAAGGCGGGTCAGCCCCAGCATTTT
CDR3: CATSDSDKAGQPQHF

size: .
J: TRBJ2-3
D: TRBD2
V: TRBV11-1
DNA: TGTGCCAGCAGCTTCGGGACTAGCACACTAACAGATACGCAGTATTTT
CDR3: CASSFGTSTLTDTQYF

size: .
J: TRBJ1-5
D: .
V: TRBV2
DNA: TGTGTCAGCAGTGAAGACCAGGATCACCCCCAGCATTTT
CDR3: CVSSEDQDHPQHF

size: few
J: TRBJ1-2
D: .
V: TRBV4-2
DNA: TGTATCAGCAGCCAAGAATCGTCTAGATGGGGCTACACCTTC
CDR3: CISSQESSRWGYTF

size: many
J: TRBJ2-5
D: .
V: TRBV10-3
DNA: TGTGCCATCAGCCCCGGGGGCGGTCAAGAGACCCAGTACTTC
CDR3: CAISPGGGQETQYF